This T cell receptor beta chain originates from a study of blood T cell repertoires in COVID-19 (dated by TCRdb to the early 2020s). For context, the study as a whole: Samples covering the acute and convalescent phases of COVID-19 were provided by collaborators in the United States, Italy and Spain. A freely available public database, intended as a resource for researchers studying the immune response to SARS-CoV-2, is where the repertoires were released. Where available, HLA class I and class II types were taken from metadata supplied by the sample provider and were not determined by assay-based typing. Sample metadata almost always included a de-identified subject ID, COVID-19 status, age in years and sex. The prospective study material was composed of cDNA or gDNA derived from T cells, B-cell-depleted T cells, or PBMCs. Samples came from the ongoing ImmuneRACE study (first 160 participants) plus 1,254 subjects from 6 global collaborators. The dataset comprised deeply sampled blood TCRbeta repertoires from subjects exposed to, actively infected with, or recovered from COVID-19.

The CDR3 numbers 13 residues from cysteine through phenylalanine. The read is trimmed to its CDR3 DNA, 39 bases read in frame from base 1. V is reduced by 7 bases and J by 7 bases, leaving a spacing of 14 bases between them. CDR1 and CDR2 are read off the germline V gene (reference sequence) as LNHDA and SQIVND. In the prospective study, participants were about 18 to 95 years old, resided in 24 geographic areas of the United States, and were enrolled through a virtual design. In the prospective study, cohorts were assigned on the basis of participant-reported clinical history obtained from a screening survey and a study questionnaire. Recovered participants in ImmuneRACE Cohort 3 were defined as having two consecutive negative NP/OP PCR tests, clearance from a healthcare professional, or resolution of symptoms. In the prospective study, whole blood, serum and a nasopharyngeal or oropharyngeal swab were collected from each participant by mobile phlebotomists. Prospective study participants could optionally give additional blood draws and questionnaires over an approximately 2-month period. Blood samples from the prospective study were shipped frozen or at room temperature prior to DNA extraction.

The immunoSEQ Assay, a bias-controlled multiplex PCR, was used to amplify TCRbeta CDR3 regions from genomic DNA. In the paper's pipeline: The number of nucleated cells in each sample was estimated from the amplification of reference gene primers within the assay. Sequence reads were collapsed and filtered to measure the absolute abundance of every unique TCRbeta CDR3 rearrangement. Productive Simpson clonality was computed per sample as the square root of Simpson's diversity index over productive rearrangements. Entries here come from immuneACCESS through TCRdb and include only in-frame sequences with V and J called. Some clones fail to appear in such tables; in the studies checked, an unresolved V gene covers under half of the shortfall, and the cause of the remainder is unknown. Clone size and the V and J calls come from that table; the DNA yielded D and trimming. The sample records some 300,000 clones, around 86% of which are singletons. Around 4% of the sample is taken by the ten largest.

Concerning this clone itself: Its cognate antigen has yet to be identified. No base-level quality is on record; no much larger clone is a single base apart.

General findings and caveats noted by the study authors: The quantity of clinical and demographic metadata differed by source and by participant and was supplied without curation.

The sequencing sample was made of PBMCs or T cells enriched from blood (not recorded which). The V and J genes are TRBV19 and TRBJ2-1, with an unclear D gene assignment. This sequence was found in a man aged 25 to 45 who had recovered from COVID-19. The CDR3 region reads CASIEGGRNEQFF. In nucleotides, the sequence is TGTGCCAGTATCGAAGGTGGGCGTAATGAGCAGTTCTTC. Extended through the reference TRBV19 and TRBJ2-1 proteins, this CDR3 yields the full variable domain: DGGITQSPKYLFRKEGQNVTLSCEQNLNHDAMYWYRQDPGQGLRLIYYSQIVNDFQKGDIAEGYSVSREKKESFPLTVTSAQKNPTAFYLCASIEGGRNEQFFGPGTRLTVL.